The rows below give T cell receptor beta chains drawn from one sample of a study of cytomegalovirus exposure and HLA in healthy donors. Here immunoSEQ multiplex PCR was the method, and the copy in TCRdb shows in-frame clones only, minus some. There are over 150,000 clones in the sample; about 68% occur only once, and 2.1% lies in the top ten. The sequenced sample consisted of PBMCs. Receptors originate from a man aged 25 to 45 in good health and CMV-seronegative. Each CDR3 is given with its conserved first and last residue. D genes are given only for firm matches. Clone size, where shown, is once, few, many, or a class for clones that have expanded.

V	length	J	D	size	CDR3	DNA
TRBV13	14	TRBJ1-1	-	-	CASSLGLRKSEAFF	TGTGCCAGCAGCTTAGGCCTGAGAAAGAGCGAAGCTTTCTTT
TRBV4-2	18	TRBJ2-5	TRBD2	-	CASSQLLQRGTIEETQYF	TGTGCCAGCAGCCAGCTCCTTCAGCGGGGGACTATCGAAGAGACCCAGTACTTC
TRBV6-1	12	TRBJ2-7	TRBD2	-	CASSTSAYEQYF	TGTGCCAGCAGTACTAGCGCCTACGAGCAGTACTTC
TRBV29-1	11	TRBJ1-2	-	-	CSVRTVNGYTF	TGCAGCGTGAGGACAGTTAATGGCTACACCTTC
TRBV27	14	TRBJ2-3	-	few	CASSFQLNRDTQYF	TGTGCCAGCAGTTTCCAGCTAAACAGGGATACGCAGTATTTT
TRBV19	14	TRBJ2-5	TRBD1	-	CASSTGTAQETQYF	TGTGCCAGTAGTACTGGGACAGCTCAAGAGACCCAGTACTTC
TRBV29-1	11	TRBJ2-5	-	-	CSVGRAETQYF	TGCAGCGTTGGCAGGGCAGAGACCCAGTACTTC
TRBV18	12	TRBJ1-1	TRBD1	-	CASSLGDSQAFF	TGTGCCAGCTCACTAGGGGACAGCCAAGCTTTCTTT
TRBV29-1	14	TRBJ2-1	-	once	CSVEPEAPYNEQFF	TGCAGCGTTGAACCCGAAGCCCCCTACAATGAGCAGTTCTTC
TRBV13	16	TRBJ1-2	TRBD1	-	CASSLKPGGAADGYPF	TGTGCCAGCAGCCTGAAACCAGGGGGCGCGGCGGATGGCTACCCCTTC
TRBV9	14	TRBJ1-2	-	-	CASSPSGGLDGYTF	TGTGCCAGCAGCCCCAGCGGCGGGTTGGATGGCTACACCTTC